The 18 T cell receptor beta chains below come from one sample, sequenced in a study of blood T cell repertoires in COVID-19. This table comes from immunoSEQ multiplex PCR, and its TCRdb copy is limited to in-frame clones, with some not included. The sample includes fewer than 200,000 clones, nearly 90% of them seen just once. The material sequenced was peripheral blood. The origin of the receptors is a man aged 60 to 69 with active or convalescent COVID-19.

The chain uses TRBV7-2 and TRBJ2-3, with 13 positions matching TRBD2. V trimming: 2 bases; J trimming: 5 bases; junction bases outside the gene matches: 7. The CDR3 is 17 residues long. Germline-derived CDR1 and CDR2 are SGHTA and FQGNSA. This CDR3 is CASSLTSGGGPLDTQYF. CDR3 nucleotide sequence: TGTGCCAGCAGCTTAACTAGCGGGGGGGGGCCACTAGATACGCAGTATTTT.

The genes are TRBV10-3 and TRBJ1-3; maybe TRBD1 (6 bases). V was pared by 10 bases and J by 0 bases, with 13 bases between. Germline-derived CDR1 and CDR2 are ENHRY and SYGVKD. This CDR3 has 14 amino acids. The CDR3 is CATQGSSSGNTIYF. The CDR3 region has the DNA TGTGCCACTCAGGGGTCCAGCTCTGGAAACACCATATATTTT.

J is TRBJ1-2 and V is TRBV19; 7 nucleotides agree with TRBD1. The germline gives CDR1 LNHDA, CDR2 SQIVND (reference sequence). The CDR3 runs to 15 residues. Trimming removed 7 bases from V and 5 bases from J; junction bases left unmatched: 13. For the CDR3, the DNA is TGTGCCAGTAATACCCCCTTCGACAGGGATTATGGCTACACCTTC. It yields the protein CASNTPFDRDYGYTF. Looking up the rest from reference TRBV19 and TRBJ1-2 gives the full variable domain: DGGITQSPKYLFRKEGQNVTLSCEQNLNHDAMYWYRQDPGQGLRLIYYSQIVNDFQKGDIAEGYSVSREKKESFPLTVTSAQKNPTAFYLCASNTPFDRDYGYTFGSGTRLTVV.

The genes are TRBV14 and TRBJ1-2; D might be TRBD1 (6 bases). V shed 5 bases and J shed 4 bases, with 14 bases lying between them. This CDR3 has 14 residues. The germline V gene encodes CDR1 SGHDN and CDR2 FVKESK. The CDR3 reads CASSSGGPSYGYTF. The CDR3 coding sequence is TGTGCCAGCAGCTCGGGGGGGCCATCCTATGGCTACACCTTC.

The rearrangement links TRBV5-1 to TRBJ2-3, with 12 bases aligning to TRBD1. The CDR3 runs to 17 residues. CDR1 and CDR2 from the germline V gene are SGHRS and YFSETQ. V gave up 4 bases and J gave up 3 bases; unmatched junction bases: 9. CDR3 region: CASSPTGTGGWTDTQYF. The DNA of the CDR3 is TGCGCCAGCAGCCCCACCGGGACAGGGGGCTGGACAGATACGCAGTATTTT.

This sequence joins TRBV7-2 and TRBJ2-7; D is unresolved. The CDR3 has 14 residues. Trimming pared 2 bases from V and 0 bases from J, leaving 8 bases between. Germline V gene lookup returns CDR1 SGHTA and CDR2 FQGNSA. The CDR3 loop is CASSLFVNSYEQYF. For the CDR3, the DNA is TGTGCCAGCAGCTTATTCGTAAACTCCTACGAGCAGTACTTC.

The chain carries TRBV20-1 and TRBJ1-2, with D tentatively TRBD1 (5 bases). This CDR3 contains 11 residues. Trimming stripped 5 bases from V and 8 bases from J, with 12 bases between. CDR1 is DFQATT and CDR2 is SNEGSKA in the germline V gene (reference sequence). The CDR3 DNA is TGCAGTGCTCCCGCAGGGAACGGCTACACCTTC. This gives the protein CSAPAGNGYTF.

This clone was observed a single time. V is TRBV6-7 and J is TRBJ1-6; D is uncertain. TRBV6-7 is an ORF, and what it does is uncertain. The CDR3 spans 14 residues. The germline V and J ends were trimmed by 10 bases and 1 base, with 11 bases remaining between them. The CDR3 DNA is TGTGCCACCCACCTTACTTCCTATAATTCACCCCTCCACTTT. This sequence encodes CATHLTSYNSPLHF.

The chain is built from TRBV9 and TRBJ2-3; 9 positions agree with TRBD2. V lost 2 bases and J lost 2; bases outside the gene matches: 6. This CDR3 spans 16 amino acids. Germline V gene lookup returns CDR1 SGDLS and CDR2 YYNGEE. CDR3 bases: TGTGCCAGCAGCGTGTTTAGCGGGGGTTTCACAGATACGCAGTATTTT. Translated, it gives CASSVFSGGFTDTQYF.

CDR3 loop: CASSPLGNMNTEAFF. DNA for the CDR3: TGTGCCAGCAGCCCACTAGGCAACATGAACACTGAAGCTTTCTTT. The chain couples TRBV9 to TRBJ1-1; D is unclear. The CDR3 is 15 residues long. Germline V lookup: CDR1 SGDLS, CDR2 YYNGEE. V shed 4 bases and J shed 0 bases, with 13 bases lying between them. The variable domain in full, with the rest retrieved from reference TRBV9 and TRBJ1-1, is DSGVTQTPKHLITATGQRVTLRCSPRSGDLSVYWYQQSLDQGLQFLIQYYNGEERAKGNILERFSAQQFPDLHSELNLSSLELGDSALYFCASSPLGNMNTEAFFGQGTRLTVV.

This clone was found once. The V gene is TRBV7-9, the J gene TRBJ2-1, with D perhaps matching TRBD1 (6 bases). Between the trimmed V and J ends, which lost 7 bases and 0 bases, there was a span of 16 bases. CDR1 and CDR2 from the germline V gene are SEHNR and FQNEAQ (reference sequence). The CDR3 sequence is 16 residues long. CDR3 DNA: TGTGCCAGCACCCCAGTCCAGGGGCACTCCTACAATGAGCAGTTCTTC. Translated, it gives CASTPVQGHSYNEQFF.

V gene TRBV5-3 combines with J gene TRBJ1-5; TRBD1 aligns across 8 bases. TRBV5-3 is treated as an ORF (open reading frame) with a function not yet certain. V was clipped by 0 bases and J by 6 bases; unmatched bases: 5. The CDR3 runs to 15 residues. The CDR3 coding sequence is TGTGCCAGAAGCTTGGTTCGGACAGGGCGTCAGCCCCAGCATTTT. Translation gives CARSLVRTGRQPQHF.

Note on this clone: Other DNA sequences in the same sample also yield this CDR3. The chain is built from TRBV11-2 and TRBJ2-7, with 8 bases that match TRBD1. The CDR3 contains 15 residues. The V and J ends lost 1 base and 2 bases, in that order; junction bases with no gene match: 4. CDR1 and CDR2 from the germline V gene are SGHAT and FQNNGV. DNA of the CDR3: TGTGCCAGCAGCTTAGTAGGACAGGGCACCTACGAGCAGTACTTC. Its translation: CASSLVGQGTYEQYF.

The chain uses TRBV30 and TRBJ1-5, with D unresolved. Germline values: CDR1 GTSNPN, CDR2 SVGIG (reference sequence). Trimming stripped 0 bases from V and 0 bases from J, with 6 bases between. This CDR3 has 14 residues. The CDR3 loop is CAWSVLNSNQPQHF. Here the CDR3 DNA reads TGTGCCTGGAGTGTACTGAATAGCAATCAGCCCCAGCATTTT.

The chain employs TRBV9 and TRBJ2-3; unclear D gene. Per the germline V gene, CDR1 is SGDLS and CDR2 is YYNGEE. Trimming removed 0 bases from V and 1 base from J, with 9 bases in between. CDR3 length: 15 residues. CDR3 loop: CASSVGGLGTDTQYF. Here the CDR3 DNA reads TGTGCCAGCAGCGTAGGAGGCCTCGGCACAGATACGCAGTATTTT.

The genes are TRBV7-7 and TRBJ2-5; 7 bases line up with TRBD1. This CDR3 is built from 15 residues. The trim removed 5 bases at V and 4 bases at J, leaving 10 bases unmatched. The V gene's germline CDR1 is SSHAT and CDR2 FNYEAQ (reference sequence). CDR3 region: CASSSAMSGGETQYF. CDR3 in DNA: TGTGCCAGCAGCAGTGCAATGTCAGGGGGAGAGACCCAGTACTTC. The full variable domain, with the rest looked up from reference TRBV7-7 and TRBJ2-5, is GAGVSQSPRYKVTKRGQDVTLRCDPISSHATLYWYQQALGQGPEFLTYFNYEAQPDKSGLPSDRFSAERPEGSISTLTIQRTEQRDSAMYRCASSSAMSGGETQYFGPGTRLLVL.

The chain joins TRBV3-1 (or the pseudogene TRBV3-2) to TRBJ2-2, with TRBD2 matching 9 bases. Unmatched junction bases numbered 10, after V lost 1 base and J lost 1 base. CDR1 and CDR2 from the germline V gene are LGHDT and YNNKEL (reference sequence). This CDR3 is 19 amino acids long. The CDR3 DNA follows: TGTGCCAGCAGCCAAGTGTATAGCGGGGGCCGCAAGAACACCGGGGAGCTGTTTTTT. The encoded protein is CASSQVYSGGRKNTGELFF.

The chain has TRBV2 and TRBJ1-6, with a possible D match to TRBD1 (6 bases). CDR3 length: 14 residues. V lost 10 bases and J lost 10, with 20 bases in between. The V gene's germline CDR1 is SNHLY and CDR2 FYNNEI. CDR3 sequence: CAIKGRGFQSPLHF. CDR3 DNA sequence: TGTGCCATCAAAGGCAGGGGCTTCCAGTCACCCCTCCACTTT.